These 10 T cell receptor beta chains came from one sample sequenced in a study of blood T cells in healthy people across ages. A J-beta primer mix and a sample-barcoded 5' primer were used in a second PCR of about 6 to 12 cycles. TCRdb redid the calling of the 5' RACE reads with MiXCR, one entry per CDR3 protein. The data contain about 670,000 distinct CDR3 sequences, around 52% of them singletons. Sequencing was carried out using blood. These receptors came from a woman older than 75 in good health.

Worth noting for this clonotype: A much larger clone lies one base from this, so it may be a read error. The CDR3, as DNA: TGTGCCAGCCGAGCCCAGGGGGTTAACTATGGCTACACCTTC. As protein: CASRAQGVNYGYTF. V gene TRBV28 combines with J gene TRBJ1-2; the match to TRBD1 covers 7 bases. The V gene's germline CDR1 is MDHEN and CDR2 SYDVKM. With 8 bases clipped from V and 1 base from J, the junction kept 7 bases outside the gene matches. The CDR3 runs to 14 residues.

This clonotype was observed many times. The chain couples TRBV7-9 to TRBJ2-3, with 7 nucleotides matching TRBD1. The CDR3 totals 13 residues. Looked up from germline, CDR1 is SEHNR and CDR2 is FQNEAQ (reference sequence). In DNA, the CDR3 is TGTGTCTCGGGACAGATCCATACAGATACGCAGTATTTT. This gives the protein CVSGQIHTDTQYF. The whole variable domain, filled in from reference TRBV7-9 and TRBJ2-3, reads DTGVSQNPRHKITKRGQNVTFRCDPISEHNRLYWYRQTLGQGPEFLTYFQNEAQLEKSRLLSDRFSAERPKGSFSTLEIQRTEQGDSAMYLCVSGQIHTDTQYFGPGTRLTVL.

Concerning this clonotype: This may come from a read error, since a much larger clone is one base off. The chain joins TRBV29-1 to TRBJ2-3; D call uncertain. The CDR3 runs to 12 residues. Trimming pared 4 bases from V and 0 bases from J, leaving 5 bases between. CDR1 is SQVTM and CDR2 is ANQGSEA in the germline V gene. As DNA, the CDR3 is TGCAGCGTTGCGGACAGCACAGATACGCAGTATTTT. Encoded protein: CSVADSTDTQYF.

V usage is TRBV11-1 and J usage is TRBJ1-5, with D possibly matching TRBD1 (5 bases). With 5 bases removed from V and 1 base from J, the gap between germline ends came to 12 bases. Germline assignment: CDR1 SGHAT and CDR2 FQDESV (reference sequence). This CDR3 contains 15 residues. CDR3 bases: TGTGCCAGCAGCCCCGACGGGGGAAGCAATCAGCCCCAGCATTTT. It is translated as CASSPDGGSNQPQHF.

The sample holds many counts of this clonotype. This chain uses TRBV2 with TRBJ2-1; possible D gene TRBD2, 6 bases. V was pared by 8 bases and J by 7 bases, with 18 bases between. The length of the CDR3 is 14 residues. Looked up from germline, CDR1 is SNHLY and CDR2 is FYNNEI. This CDR3 reads CASLKSGTSNEQFF. Written as DNA, the CDR3 is TGTGCCAGCCTGAAGTCCGGGACTTCAAATGAGCAGTTCTTC. Complete variable domain (other parts from reference TRBV2 and TRBJ2-1): EPEVTQTPSHQVTQMGQEVILRCVPISNHLYFYWYRQILGQKVEFLVSFYNNEISEKSEIFDDQFSVERPDGSNFTLKIRSTKLEDSAMYFCASLKSGTSNEQFFGPGTRLTVL.

The chain has TRBV4-2 and TRBJ2-5; 10 nucleotides line up with TRBD2. Germline V gene sequence: CDR1 LGHNA, CDR2 YNFKEQ. CDR3 length: 19 amino acids. Trimming took 1 base from V and 0 from J; bases not matched to a gene: 11. CDR3 loop: CASSQGWRTSGRDQETQYF. In nucleotides, the CDR3 is TGTGCCAGCAGCCAAGGATGGCGGACGAGCGGGAGGGACCAAGAGACCCAGTACTTC.

A few counts support this clonotype. The chain couples TRBV5-1 to TRBJ2-1; perhaps TRBD2 as D (6 bases). The CDR3 consists of 14 residues. The germline CDR1 and CDR2 sequences are SGHRS and YFSETQ. V dropped 4 bases and J dropped 8 bases, with 16 bases sitting between them. The CDR3 loop is CASSLTPGADEQFF. CDR3 coding DNA: TGCGCCAGCAGCCTCACGCCGGGAGCGGATGAGCAGTTCTTC.

This clonotype was seen a few times. Sequence at one end of the junction differs from germline and may be a read error. The chain has TRBV5-1 and TRBJ2-2; 11 bases are shared with TRBD2. Germline CDR1 is SGHRS and CDR2 is YFSETQ. CDR3 length: 16 residues. The CDR3 here is CAGSLLAGDFVGELFF. DNA of the CDR3: TGCGCCGGCAGCTTACTAGCGGGAGATTTTGTCGGGGAGCTGTTTTTT.

Regarding this clonotype: A much larger clone differs by one base, so this may be a read error. The rearrangement joins TRBV20-1 to TRBJ2-3; 9 bases line up with TRBD2. This CDR3 comprises 14 residues. CDR1 and CDR2 from the germline V gene are DFQATT and SNEGSKA (reference sequence). This CDR3 is CNANVPSGADTQYF. CDR3 nucleotides: TGCAATGCTAACGTTCCTAGCGGGGCAGATACGCAGTATTTT.

This clonotype was counted many times. The chain couples TRBV18 to TRBJ2-7, with D tentatively TRBD1 (6 bases). Germline V lookup: CDR1 KGHSH, CDR2 LQKENI. The CDR3 contains 15 residues. Trimming removed 3 bases at V and 6 bases at J, with 18 bases between. The CDR3 loop reads CASSPRDTYRFEQYF. CDR3 DNA sequence: TGTGCCAGCTCACCCCGGGACACCTACCGGTTCGAGCAGTACTTC.